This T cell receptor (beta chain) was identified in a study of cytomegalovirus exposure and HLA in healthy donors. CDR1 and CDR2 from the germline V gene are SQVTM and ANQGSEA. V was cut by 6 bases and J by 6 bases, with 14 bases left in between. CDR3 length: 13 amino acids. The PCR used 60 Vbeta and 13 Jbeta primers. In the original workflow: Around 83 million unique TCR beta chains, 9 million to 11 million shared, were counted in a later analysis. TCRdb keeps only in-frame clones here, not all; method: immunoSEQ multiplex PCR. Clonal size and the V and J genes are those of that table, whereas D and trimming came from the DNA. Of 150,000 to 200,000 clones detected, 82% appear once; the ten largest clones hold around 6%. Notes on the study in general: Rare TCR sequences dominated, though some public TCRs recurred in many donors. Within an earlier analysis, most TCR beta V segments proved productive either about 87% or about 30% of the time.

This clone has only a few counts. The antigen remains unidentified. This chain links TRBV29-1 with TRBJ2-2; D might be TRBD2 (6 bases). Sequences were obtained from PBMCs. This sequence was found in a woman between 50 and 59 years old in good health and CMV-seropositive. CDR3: CSVGRRVAGELFF. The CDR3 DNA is TGCAGCGTCGGAAGGAGGGTCGCCGGGGAGCTGTTTTTT.